This T cell receptor (beta chain) came from a study of CD8+CD57+ T cells in acquired aplastic anemia. Study outcomes and limitations: Between patients and controls, CD8+ Simpson's diversity did not vary significantly.

V trimming: 6 bases; J trimming: 0 bases; junction bases outside the gene matches: 13. CDR1 and CDR2 from the germline V gene are MNHEY and SVGEGT. The CDR3 loop spans 18 amino acids. This clonotype was observed many times. No antigen is known for it. Investigators profiled TCR beta VDJ and CDR3 from genomic DNA template. MiXCR, run by TCRdb on the reads, gives a single entry per CDR3 protein. The sample yields roughly 420,000 distinct CDR3 sequences, just under 70% seen once. The genes are TRBV6-2 or TRBV6-3 and TRBJ1-2, with 10 positions matching TRBD1. The sequence came from a human donor in good health, serving as a control. The specimen was sorted CD4+, CD8+, or CD8+CD57+ T cells (not recorded which) from PBMCs. The CDR3 DNA is TGTGCCAGCAGGGTGAAATACGAGACAGGGGGCCCTAACTATGGCTACACCTTC. This gives the protein CASRVKYETGGPNYGYTF.